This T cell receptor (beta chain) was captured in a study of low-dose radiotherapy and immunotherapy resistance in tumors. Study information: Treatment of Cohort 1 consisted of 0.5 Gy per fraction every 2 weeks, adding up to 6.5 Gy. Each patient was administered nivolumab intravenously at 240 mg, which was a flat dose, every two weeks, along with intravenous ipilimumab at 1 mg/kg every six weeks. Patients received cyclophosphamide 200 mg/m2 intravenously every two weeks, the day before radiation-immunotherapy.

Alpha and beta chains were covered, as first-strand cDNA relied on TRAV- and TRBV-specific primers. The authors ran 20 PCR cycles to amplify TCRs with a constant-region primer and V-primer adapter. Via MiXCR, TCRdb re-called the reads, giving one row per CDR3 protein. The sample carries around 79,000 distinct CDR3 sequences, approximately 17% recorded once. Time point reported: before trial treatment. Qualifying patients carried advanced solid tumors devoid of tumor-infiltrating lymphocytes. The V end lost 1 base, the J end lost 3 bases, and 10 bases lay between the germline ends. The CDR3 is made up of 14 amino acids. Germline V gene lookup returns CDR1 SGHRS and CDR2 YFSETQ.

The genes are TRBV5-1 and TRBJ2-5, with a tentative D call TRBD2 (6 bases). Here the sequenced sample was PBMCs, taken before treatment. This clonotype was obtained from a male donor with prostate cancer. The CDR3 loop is CASSLSSAEETQYF. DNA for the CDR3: TGCGCCAGCAGCTTGTCTAGCGCAGAAGAGACCCAGTACTTC. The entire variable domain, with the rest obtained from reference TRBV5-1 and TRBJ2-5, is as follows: KAGVTQTPRYLIKTRGQQVTLSCSPISGHRSVSWYQQTPGQGLQFLFEYFSETQRNKGNFPGRFSGRQFSNSRSEMNVSTLELGDSALYLCASSLSSAEETQYFGPGTRLLVL.